This TCR beta chain was documented in a study of OX40 agonist ivuxolimab in advanced cancers. Study-wide context: Cancers in dose escalation were hepatocellular, melanoma, renal cell and head and neck. A male proportion of about 86% was recorded, with mean age approximately 56 years and range roughly 20 to 90. Findings and limits, study-wide: Mean expanded clone counts were higher in CD8+ than CD4+ T cells.

The V and J ends lost 6 bases and 5 bases respectively, with 11 bases between them. The CDR3 sequence is 13 residues long. Germline CDR1 is SGHDN and CDR2 is FVKESK. Profiling relied on immunoSEQ multiplex PCR, and the TCRdb table lists in-frame clones only, not all of them. The sample contains 80,000 to 95,000 clones, nearly 90% of which appear only once. This clone has only one observation. As yet, its antigen is unknown. Samples of blood were obtained at baseline, on cycle 4 day 1, and on cycle 7 day 1. The input for sequencing was CD4+ or CD8+ T cells sorted from blood, taken in a trial of the OX40 agonist ivuxolimab. This clonotype was obtained from an adult with an advanced solid tumor such as melanoma, head and neck, liver or kidney cancer. The chain is built from TRBV14 and TRBJ2-1; tentatively, D is TRBD2 (6 bases). The CDR3 reads CASRPDYHNEQFF. CDR3 sequence (DNA): TGTGCCAGCAGACCGGACTACCACAATGAGCAGTTCTTC.